A single sample gave rise to the 24 T cell receptor beta chains below, sequenced in a study of T cell responses to AZD1222 COVID-19 vaccine. Profiling relied on immunoSEQ multiplex PCR, and the TCRdb table lists in-frame clones only, not all of them. The profile shows 180,000 or so clones, approximately 93% of them singletons. The source was peripheral blood, collected 28 days after the second AZD1222 dose. The receptors come from an adult who received the AZD1222 COVID-19 vaccine.

This chain connects TRBV3-1 (or the pseudogene TRBV3-2) to TRBJ2-5; 9 positions agree with TRBD2. The V gene's germline CDR1 is LGHDT and CDR2 YNNKEL (reference sequence). The trim removed 1 base at V and 2 bases at J, leaving 5 bases unmatched. The CDR3 contains 16 residues. The chain's CDR3 is CASSQVPSGIQETQYF. In DNA form, the CDR3 reads TGTGCCAGCAGCCAAGTACCTAGCGGGATTCAAGAGACCCAGTACTTC.

V is TRBV4-1 and J is TRBJ1-2, with no clear D. The V end was cut by 4 bases, the J end by 4 bases, with 19 bases between. The CDR3 is 16 amino acids. Looked up from germline, CDR1 is MGHRA and CDR2 is YSYEKL. The CDR3 here is CASSLTMAHGSYGYTF. DNA for the CDR3: TGCGCCAGCAGCCTAACCATGGCACACGGGAGCTATGGCTACACCTTC.

The chain couples TRBV9 to TRBJ1-3, with a weak D call TRBD1 (5 bases). V dropped 2 bases and J dropped 4 bases, with 25 bases sitting between them. The CDR3 contains 19 residues. Germline values: CDR1 SGDLS, CDR2 YYNGEE. The CDR3 DNA reads TGTGCCAGCAGCGTGGGGGACGGCCAAGGCCCTGGGTCGGGAAACACCATATATTTT. It translates to CASSVGDGQGPGSGNTIYF.

This chain links TRBV2 with TRBJ1-4; a possible D gene is TRBD1 (6 bases). This CDR3 is 15 amino acids long. Germline V lookup: CDR1 SNHLY, CDR2 FYNNEI. Trimming took off 2 bases at V and 8 bases at J, with 15 bases between the two ends. The CDR3 loop is CASSERGQGSEKLFF. The CDR3, as DNA: TGTGCCAGCAGTGAACGGGGCCAGGGGAGCGAAAAACTGTTTTTT.

The rearrangement links TRBV7-8 to TRBJ2-3, with 7 nucleotides matching TRBD1. The trim removed 1 base at V and 7 bases at J, leaving 8 bases unmatched. The CDR3 is made up of 15 amino acids. Germline assignment: CDR1 SGHVS and CDR2 FQNEAQ. The CDR3, as DNA: TGTGCCAGCAGCTTAGGGACAGGACAAGGGCATACGCAGTATTTT. This gives the protein CASSLGTGQGHTQYF.

The chain couples TRBV7-8 to TRBJ2-1, with 7 positions matching TRBD2. V lost 6 bases to trimming and J lost 3 bases; unmatched junction nucleotides: 14. The CDR3 is 17 amino acids. The germline CDR1 and CDR2 sequences are SGHVS and FQNEAQ. CDR3 amino acids: CASRTTRGVAGYNEQFF. The CDR3 DNA reads TGTGCCAGCAGAACCACGCGGGGCGTAGCGGGCTACAATGAGCAGTTCTTC. The complete variable domain, with remaining parts taken from reference TRBV7-8 and TRBJ2-1, reads GAGVSQSPRYKVAKRGQDVALRCDPISGHVSLFWYQQALGQGPEFLTYFQNEAQLDKSGLPSDRFFAERPEGSVSTLKIQRTQQEDSAVYLCASRTTRGVAGYNEQFFGPGTRLTVL.

In this sample, this clone turned up a few times. This chain connects TRBV14 to TRBJ2-5; 12 nucleotides align to TRBD2. The germline gives CDR1 SGHDN, CDR2 FVKESK. The CDR3 is 15 residues long. V lost 3 bases and J lost 9; bases outside the gene matches: 8. The DNA of the CDR3 is TGTGCCAGCAGCCAGACTAGCGGGGGCCGTTTGCCCCAGTACTTC. It codes for CASSQTSGGRLPQYF.

The J gene is TRBJ1-4, the V gene TRBV7-9; 8 nucleotides agree with TRBD1. There are 14 residues in the CDR3. Unmatched junction bases numbered 5, after V lost 4 bases and J lost 7 bases. CDR1 and CDR2 (germline): SEHNR, FQNEAQ (reference sequence). CDR3: CASSSTGGREKLFF. CDR3 sequence (DNA): TGTGCCAGCAGCTCTACAGGGGGTCGTGAAAAACTGTTTTTT.

The V and J genes are TRBV30 and TRBJ1-5; D gene uncertain. Germline V CDR1 and CDR2: GTSNPN, SVGIG (reference sequence). The V and J ends lost 1 base and 7 bases respectively, with 11 bases between them. There are 13 residues in the CDR3. The CDR3 DNA reads as TGTGCCTGGAGTGATTTTAGGAGCCAGCCCCAGCATTTT. This gives the protein CAWSDFRSQPQHF. The complete variable domain, with remaining parts taken from reference TRBV30 and TRBJ1-5, reads SQTIHQWPATLVQPVGSPLSLECTVEGTSNPNLYWYRQAAGRGLQLLFYSVGIGQISSEVPQNLSASRPQDRQFILSSKKLLLSDSGFYLCAWSDFRSQPQHFGDGTRLSIL.

The V and J genes are TRBV6-5 and TRBJ2-1; D may be TRBD2 (6 bases). This CDR3 region has 14 residues. V was trimmed by 0 bases and J by 6 bases, leaving 9 bases between them. CDR1 is MNHEY and CDR2 is SVGAGI in the germline V gene. CDR3 loop: CASSYSGGVNEQFF. CDR3 nucleotide sequence: TGTGCCAGCAGTTACTCAGGCGGGGTCAATGAGCAGTTCTTC.

The rearrangement joins TRBV25-1 to TRBJ2-1; 10 positions match TRBD1. Looked up from germline, CDR1 is MGHDK and CDR2 is SYGVNS. With 5 bases clipped from V and 2 bases from J, the junction kept 6 bases outside the gene matches. This CDR3 is 16 amino acids long. The CDR3 DNA sequence: TGTGCCAGCAGTAAAACCGGGACAGGGGCCTACAATGAGCAGTTCTTC. It codes for CASSKTGTGAYNEQFF. Drawing the rest from reference TRBV25-1 and TRBJ2-1, the complete variable domain is EADIYQTPRYLVIGTGKKITLECSQTMGHDKMYWYQQDPGMELHLIHYSYGVNSTEKGDLSSESTVSRIRTEHFPLTLESARPSHTSQYLCASSKTGTGAYNEQFFGPGTRLTVL.

The chain has TRBV6-6 and TRBJ1-1, with unresolved D. This CDR3 contains 14 residues. The V gene lost 8 bases and the J gene lost 0 bases, with 13 bases spanning the gap. From germline, CDR1 is MNHNY and CDR2 SVGAGI (reference sequence). The CDR3 loop reads CASGPGPMNTEAFF. The DNA of the CDR3 is TGTGCCAGCGGCCCCGGCCCAATGAACACTGAAGCTTTCTTT.

The V gene is TRBV2, the J gene TRBJ2-3; 9 nucleotides align to TRBD2. Trimming removed 5 bases from V and 4 bases from J; junction bases left unmatched: 7. Germline V gives CDR1 SNHLY, CDR2 FYNNEI. The CDR3 consists of 15 residues. CDR3 DNA: TGTGCCAGCAGTCCCCTAGCGGGGCTCGCAGATACGCAGTATTTT. Residues: CASSPLAGLADTQYF.

The chain couples TRBV7-2 to TRBJ2-7; 10 nucleotides match TRBD1. Germline CDR1 is SGHTA and CDR2 is FQGNSA. Trimming cost V 6 bases and J 6 bases; bases outside gene matches: 8. CDR3 length equals 14 residues. CDR3 nucleotides: TGTGCCAGCAGGTCCCGGGACAGGGGTCCCGAGCAGTACTTC. Protein: CASRSRDRGPEQYF.

This chain links TRBV5-6 with TRBJ2-3; 8 nucleotides line up with TRBD2. Per germline, CDR1 SGHDT and CDR2 YYEEEE. The CDR3 length is 16 residues. With 4 bases clipped from V and 2 bases from J, the junction kept 9 bases outside the gene matches. The DNA of the CDR3 is TGTGCCAGCAGCCTGAGGCTAGCGGGTCTCACAGATACGCAGTATTTT. This codes for CASSLRLAGLTDTQYF. Using reference TRBV5-6 and TRBJ2-3 for the parts outside the CDR3, the full variable domain is DAGVTQSPTHLIKTRGQQVTLRCSPKSGHDTVSWYQQALGQGPQFIFQYYEEEERQRGNFPDRFSGHQFPNYSSELNVNALLLGDSALYLCASSLRLAGLTDTQYFGPGTRLTVL.

This clone was seen only once. The rearrangement links TRBV7-9 to TRBJ2-2; D may correspond to TRBD1 or TRBD2 (6 bases each). This CDR3 region has 16 residues. Trimming removed 1 base from V and 4 bases from J, with 13 bases in between. Germline values: CDR1 SEHNR, CDR2 FQNEAQ (reference sequence). The CDR3 loop is CASSLVGGGSTGELFF. The CDR3 nucleotides are TGTGCCAGCAGCTTAGTAGGAGGGGGTAGCACCGGGGAGCTGTTTTTT. Drawing the rest from reference TRBV7-9 and TRBJ2-2, the complete variable domain is DTGVSQNPRHKITKRGQNVTFRCDPISEHNRLYWYRQTLGQGPEFLTYFQNEAQLEKSRLLSDRFSAERPKGSFSTLEIQRTEQGDSAMYLCASSLVGGGSTGELFFGEGSRLTVL.

V usage is TRBV18 and J usage is TRBJ1-1; D gene uncertain. Germline assignment: CDR1 KGHSH and CDR2 LQKENI. Trimming left V 1 base short and J 1 base short, with 13 bases between. The CDR3 runs 16 residues. CDR3 loop: CASSPLSGSSNTEAFF. CDR3 bases: TGTGCCAGCTCACCACTCTCGGGGAGTTCGAACACTGAAGCTTTCTTT.

The chain links TRBV7-2 to TRBJ2-1, with D perhaps matching TRBD1 or TRBD2 (7 bases each). Per the germline V gene, CDR1 is SGHTA and CDR2 is FQGNSA. The V end was cut by 0 bases, the J end by 6 bases, with 18 bases between. This CDR3 is built from 17 residues. The CDR3 DNA reads as TGTGCCAGCAGCTTAGCGCCAGGGGGGGTCTACAGCAATGAGCAGTTCTTC. This gives the protein CASSLAPGGVYSNEQFF.

The rearrangement uses TRBV5-6 and TRBJ2-7, with D perhaps matching TRBD2 (5 bases). Trimming stripped 2 bases from V and 5 bases from J, with 11 bases between. Germline CDR1 SGHDT, CDR2 YYEEEE. The CDR3 loop spans 13 amino acids. The CDR3 DNA sequence: TGTGCCAGCAGCTTCATCGGGAAGGACGAGCAGTACTTC. It is translated as CASSFIGKDEQYF.

The chain combines TRBV14 with TRBJ1-2; a weak D match, TRBD1 (6 bases). Germline V CDR1 and CDR2: SGHDN, FVKESK. Trimming stripped 7 bases from V and 8 bases from J, with 17 bases between. This CDR3 has 13 residues. CDR3 in amino acids: CASIRDISEGYTF. DNA for the CDR3: TGTGCCAGCATCCGGGACATATCAGAAGGCTACACCTTC.

The V gene is TRBV4-1, the J gene TRBJ2-7; D is tentatively TRBD1 or TRBD2 (5 bases each). V was clipped by 4 bases and J by 4 bases, with 23 bases between them. CDR3 size: 17 residues. CDR1 MGHRA and CDR2 YSYEKL come from the germline V gene. The CDR3 nucleotides read TGCGCCAGCAGCCTCGTAGTGGGGGATCTCGGGATTTACGAGCAGTACTTC. Translation: CASSLVVGDLGIYEQYF.

CDR3 loop: CASAPARGYNEQFF. For the CDR3, the DNA is TGCGCCAGCGCTCCCGCCCGAGGGTACAATGAGCAGTTCTTC. V is TRBV5-1 and J is TRBJ2-1; tentative D call: TRBD2 (5 bases). Between the trimmed V and J ends, which lost 7 bases and 4 bases, there was a span of 15 bases. Germline CDR1 SGHRS, CDR2 YFSETQ. The CDR3 runs to 14 residues.

The genes are TRBV6-6 and TRBJ1-2, with D tentatively TRBD1 (6 bases). The length of the CDR3 is 14 residues. Germline V CDR1 and CDR2: MNHNY, SVGAGI (reference sequence). The ends were cut back, 5 bases at V and 4 bases at J, with 14 bases in the middle. Written as DNA, the CDR3 is TGTGCCAGCAGTCCTCCCCAGGGGAGCTATGGCTACACCTTC. It codes for CASSPPQGSYGYTF.

This sequence joins TRBV19 and TRBJ1-5; possibly TRBD1 for D (5 bases). V was cut by 6 bases and J by 8 bases, with 14 bases left in between. From germline, CDR1 is LNHDA and CDR2 SQIVND (reference sequence). The CDR3 covers 13 residues. CDR3 coding DNA: TGTGCCAGTAGAAGTATAGAAGGGGAGCCCCAGCATTTT. Residues: CASRSIEGEPQHF.